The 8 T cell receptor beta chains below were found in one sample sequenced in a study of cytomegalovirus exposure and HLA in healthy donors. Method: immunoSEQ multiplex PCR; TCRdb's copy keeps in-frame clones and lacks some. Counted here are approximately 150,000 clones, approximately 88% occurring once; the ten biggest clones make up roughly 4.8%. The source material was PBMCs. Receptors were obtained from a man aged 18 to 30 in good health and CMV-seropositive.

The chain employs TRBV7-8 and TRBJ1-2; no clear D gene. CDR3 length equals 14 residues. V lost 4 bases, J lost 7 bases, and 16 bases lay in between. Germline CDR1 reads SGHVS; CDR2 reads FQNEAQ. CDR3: CASSSPLTGGGYTF. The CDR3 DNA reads TGTGCCAGCAGCTCCCCACTCACCGGAGGTGGCTACACCTTC.

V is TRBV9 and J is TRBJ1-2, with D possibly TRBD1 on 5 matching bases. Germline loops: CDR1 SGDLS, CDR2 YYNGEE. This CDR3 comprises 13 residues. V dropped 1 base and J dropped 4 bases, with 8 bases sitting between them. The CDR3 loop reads CASSVSQGYGYTF. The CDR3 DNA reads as TGTGCCAGCAGCGTAAGCCAGGGCTATGGCTACACCTTC.

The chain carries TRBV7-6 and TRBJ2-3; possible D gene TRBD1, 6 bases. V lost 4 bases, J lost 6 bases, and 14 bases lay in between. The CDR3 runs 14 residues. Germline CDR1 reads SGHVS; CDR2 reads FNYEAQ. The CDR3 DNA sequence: TGTGCCAGCAGCTCCCGAAAGAGGGGGGATACGCAGTATTTT. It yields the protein CASSSRKRGDTQYF.

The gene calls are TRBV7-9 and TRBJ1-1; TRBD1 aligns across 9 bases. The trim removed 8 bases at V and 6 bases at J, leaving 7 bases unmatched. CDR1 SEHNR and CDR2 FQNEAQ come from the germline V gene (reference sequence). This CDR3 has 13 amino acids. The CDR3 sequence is CASGDREGSEAFF. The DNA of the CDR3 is TGTGCCAGCGGGGACAGGGAGGGTTCTGAAGCTTTCTTT.

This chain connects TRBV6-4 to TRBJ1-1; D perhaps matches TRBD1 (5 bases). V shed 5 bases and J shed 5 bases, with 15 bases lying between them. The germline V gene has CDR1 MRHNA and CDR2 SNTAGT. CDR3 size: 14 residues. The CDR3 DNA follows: TGTGCCAGCAGTCAGGGTACGGAGAGGACTGAAGCTTTCTTT. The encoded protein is CASSQGTERTEAFF.

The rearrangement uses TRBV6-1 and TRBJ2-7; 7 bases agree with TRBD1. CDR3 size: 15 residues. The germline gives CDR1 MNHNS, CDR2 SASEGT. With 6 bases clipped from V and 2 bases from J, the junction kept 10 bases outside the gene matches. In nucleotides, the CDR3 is TGTGCCAGCAGGGGCCCGTGGGGACAGACCTACGAGCAGTACTTC. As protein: CASRGPWGQTYEQYF.

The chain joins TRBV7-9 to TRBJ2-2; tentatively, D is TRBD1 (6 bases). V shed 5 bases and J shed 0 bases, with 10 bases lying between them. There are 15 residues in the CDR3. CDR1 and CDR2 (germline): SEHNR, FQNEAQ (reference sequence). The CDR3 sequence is CASSRDTANTGELFF. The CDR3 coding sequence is TGTGCCAGCAGCCGGGACACGGCGAACACCGGGGAGCTGTTTTTT.

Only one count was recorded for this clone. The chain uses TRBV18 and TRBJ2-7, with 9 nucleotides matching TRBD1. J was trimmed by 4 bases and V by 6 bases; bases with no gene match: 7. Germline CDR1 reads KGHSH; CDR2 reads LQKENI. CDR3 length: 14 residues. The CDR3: CASSPRTGEYEQYF. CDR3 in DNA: TGTGCCAGCTCTCCGAGGACAGGGGAGTACGAGCAGTACTTC.